The 26 T cell receptor beta chains given below trace back to one sample, sequenced in a study of T cells in Graves' hyperthyroidism and ophthalmopathy. Amplified TCR beta CDR3 regions came from RNA transcripts. The study used the HTBI primer set for a first-round RT-PCR of the TCR CDR3. TCRdb processed the multiplex PCR reads anew with MiXCR; each CDR3 protein has one entry. The table lists hundreds of thousands of distinct CDR3 sequences, about 20% of them singletons. Sequencing input: blood. Receptor source: a middle-aged man with Graves' ophthalmopathy.

With respect to this clonotype: The junction shows a germline mismatch at one end, possibly a read error. The chain employs TRBV3-1 and TRBJ1-4; TRBD1 agrees at 9 bases. This CDR3 comprises 14 residues. The germline gives CDR1 LGHDT, CDR2 YNNKEL (reference sequence). The CDR3 DNA reads as TGTGCCAGCAGCCGCGGGACAGGGTATGAACAACTGTTTTTT. Its translation is CASSRGTGYEQLFF.

To note about this clonotype: A much larger clone lies a single base off, so this may be a read error. This chain uses TRBV3-1 with TRBJ2-4; 7 nucleotides match TRBD2. The CDR3 totals 15 residues. Germline loops: CDR1 LGHDT, CDR2 YNNKEL (reference sequence). CDR3 DNA sequence: TGTGCCGGCAGCCAATCGGGGGGAGCCAAAAACATTCAGTACTTC. Protein product: CAGSQSGGAKNIQYF. Filled out from reference TRBV3-1 and TRBJ2-4, the complete variable domain reads DTAVSQTPKYLVTQMGNDKSIKCEQNLGHDTMYWYKQDSKKFLKIMFSYNNKELIINETVPNRFSPKSPDKAHLNLHINSLELGDSAVYFCAGSQSGGAKNIQYFGAGTRLSVL.

The J gene is TRBJ1-3, the V gene TRBV5-1; 11 bases map to TRBD1. Germline V gene sequence: CDR1 SGHRS, CDR2 YFSETQ. With 0 bases clipped from V and 2 bases from J, the junction kept 4 bases outside the gene matches. There are 17 residues in the CDR3. The CDR3 sequence is CASSLVGQGAAGNTIYF. The DNA for the CDR3 is TGCGCCAGCAGCTTGGTCGGACAGGGGGCCGCTGGAAACACCATATATTTT.

This clonotype was counted at least ten times. V gene TRBV2 combines with J gene TRBJ2-7, with D perhaps TRBD1 or TRBD2 (5 bases each). Trimming took 2 bases from V and 0 from J, leaving 11 bases between them. CDR3 length: 15 amino acids. Per germline, CDR1 SNHLY and CDR2 FYNNEI. The CDR3 sequence: CASSEMRGSSYEQYF. Here the CDR3 DNA reads TGTGCCAGCAGTGAAATGAGGGGTAGCTCCTACGAGCAGTACTTC.

This clonotype was detected many times. This chain links TRBV28 with TRBJ2-7, with D perhaps TRBD2 (5 bases). There are 13 residues in the CDR3. V gave up 8 bases and J gave up 3 bases, with 14 bases separating them. Germline-derived CDR1 and CDR2 are MDHEN and SYDVKM. CDR3 sequence reads: CASEGEVNYEQYF. The CDR3 bases are TGTGCCAGCGAGGGAGAGGTTAACTACGAGCAGTACTTC.

V gene TRBV20-1 combines with J gene TRBJ2-2, with TRBD2 identical over 8 bases. This CDR3 region has 14 residues. The V segment lost 3 bases and the J segment 8 bases; nucleotides outside the gene matches: 8. Germline assignment: CDR1 DFQATT and CDR2 SNEGSKA (reference sequence). Here the CDR3 DNA reads TGCAGTGCTAGGGCTGGACTAGCTTTTGGGGAGCTGTTTTTT. Translation gives CSARAGLAFGELFF.

This clonotype was found a few times. The genes are TRBV28 and TRBJ2-4; 9 bases line up with TRBD2. The germline CDR1 and CDR2 sequences are MDHEN and SYDVKM. The CDR3 totals 15 residues. V dropped 5 bases and J dropped 6; count of bases not matched to a gene: 8. The CDR3 loop is CASSPPGREGNIQYF. CDR3 bases: TGTGCCAGCAGTCCCCCGGGGCGGGAGGGAAACATTCAGTACTTC.

V and J are TRBV20-1 and TRBJ1-2, with a possible D match to TRBD1 (5 bases). Germline CDR1 and CDR2: DFQATT and SNEGSKA (reference sequence). The CDR3 is 14 residues long. The V and J ends lost 4 bases and 8 bases respectively, with 20 bases between them. The CDR3 protein is CSATTVPQRSGYTF. The CDR3 nucleotides read TGCAGTGCTACGACAGTCCCTCAGAGGAGCGGCTACACCTTC.

V gene TRBV6-1 combines with J gene TRBJ1-2; TRBD1 matches 8 bases. The trim removed 7 bases at V and 4 bases at J, leaving 11 bases unmatched. The CDR3 extends over 15 amino acids. The germline V gene has CDR1 MNHNS and CDR2 SASEGT. CDR3 sequence (DNA): TGTGCCAGCAACCTAGGGACAGGAATCGGCTATGGCTACACCTTC. Translated, it gives CASNLGTGIGYGYTF.

This clonotype showed up many times. CDR3 region: CARTRHYEQYF. The CDR3, as DNA: TGTGCCCGTACTAGACACTACGAGCAGTACTTC. The rearrangement joins TRBV30 to TRBJ2-7; TRBD2 might be the D (5 bases). Germline V gene sequence: CDR1 GTSNPN, CDR2 SVGIG (reference sequence). V was shortened by 8 bases and J by 3 bases, with 11 bases between the two germline ends. CDR3 size: 11 residues.

There are a few counts of this clonotype. The rearrangement joins TRBV5-1 to TRBJ1-3, with TRBD1 as a possible D gene (6 bases). Looked up from germline, CDR1 is SGHRS and CDR2 is YFSETQ. The CDR3 consists of 13 residues. V dropped 4 bases and J dropped 9 bases, with 14 bases sitting between them. The chain's CDR3 is CASSDLTGPTIYF. For the CDR3, the DNA is TGCGCCAGCAGCGACTTAACAGGGCCCACCATATATTTT.

This clonotype showed up just a few times. The gene calls are TRBV27 and TRBJ1-2; D is possibly TRBD1 (5 bases). CDR3 length: 14 amino acids. V dropped 5 bases and J dropped 6 bases, with 16 bases sitting between them. Germline loops: CDR1 MNHEY, CDR2 SMNVEV (reference sequence). In nucleotides, the CDR3 is TGTGCCAGCAGTCCCGGGGGGGGGAGGAATGGCTACACCTTC. Translating it yields CASSPGGGRNGYTF.

The chain joins TRBV7-8 to TRBJ1-1; D not resolved. The V gene lost 3 bases and the J gene lost 0 bases, with 11 bases spanning the gap. Germline assignment: CDR1 SGHVS and CDR2 FQNEAQ. The CDR3 has 15 amino acids. CDR3 DNA: TGTGCCAGCAGCTTTAGTTCCTATCTGAACACTGAAGCTTTCTTT. The encoded protein is CASSFSSYLNTEAFF.

This clonotype was seen at least ten times. The chain joins TRBV11-2 to TRBJ2-3; TRBD1 is a possible D gene (6 bases). V lost 5 bases and J 4 bases, leaving 13 bases between the germline ends. Germline V lookup: CDR1 SGHAT, CDR2 FQNNGV. This CDR3 has 14 amino acids. The CDR3 nucleotides are TGTGCCAGCAGCCCCTATAAGGGGGCAGATACGCAGTATTTT. This codes for CASSPYKGADTQYF.

This clonotype was observed many times. The rearrangement uses TRBV7-3 and TRBJ2-1; D call uncertain. The V end lost 5 bases, the J end lost 5 bases, and 13 bases lay between the germline ends. Germline CDR1 and CDR2: SGHTA and FQGTGA. This CDR3 spans 14 amino acids. CDR3 coding DNA: TGTGCCAGCAGCGCTCACCTAGATAACAATGAGCAGTTCTTC. This codes for CASSAHLDNNEQFF.

There are a few counts of this clonotype. The chain is built from TRBV7-6 and TRBJ2-1, with TRBD2 matching over 9 bases. The V gene's germline CDR1 is SGHVS and CDR2 FNYEAQ. This CDR3 is 20 amino acids long. Losses at the gene ends were 5 bases for V and 0 bases for J; bases not matched to a gene: 17. CDR3 sequence: CASSDPGYSGGSGSYNEQFF. The CDR3 DNA reads TGTGCCAGCAGCGACCCTGGGTACAGCGGGGGGTCAGGCTCCTACAATGAGCAGTTCTTC.

In this sample, this clonotype turned up many times. A junction boundary mismatches the germline segment, possibly from a read error. The rearrangement uses TRBV20-1 and TRBJ2-5; weak D call: TRBD1 (6 bases). The CDR3 runs 13 residues. In germline, CDR1 is DFQATT, CDR2 SNEGSKA (reference sequence). The chain's CDR3 is CSARATGLETQYF. Here the CDR3 DNA reads TGCAGTGCCAGAGCCACAGGGCTAGAGACCCAGTACTTC.

The chain links TRBV3-1 to TRBJ2-7; TRBD1 agrees at 10 bases. The CDR3 loop spans 14 amino acids. CDR1 and CDR2 (germline): LGHDT, YNNKEL (reference sequence). After removal of 3 bases from V and 3 bases from J, the junction contained 2 bases not matched to a gene. The CDR3 DNA follows: TGTGCCAGCAGCCACTGGACAGGGGGCTACGAGCAGTACTTC. Protein: CASSHWTGGYEQYF.

Comments on this clonotype: Because it lacks the conserved phenylalanine or tryptophan at the end, this CDR3 is likely a read error. The chain uses TRBV7-2 and TRBJ2-3, with D perhaps TRBD2 (6 bases). From germline, CDR1 is SGHTA and CDR2 FQGNSA. The CDR3 runs 16 residues. The germline V and J ends were trimmed by 4 bases and 3 bases, with 17 bases remaining between them. As DNA, the CDR3 is TGTGCCAGCAGCTGGCCTCACGGGAGAGGGACAGATACGCAGTATCTT. Translation: CASSWPHGRGTDTQYL.

The chain employs TRBV9 and TRBJ2-1, with D perhaps given as TRBD1 or TRBD2 (5 bases each). From germline, CDR1 is SGDLS and CDR2 YYNGEE. The CDR3 loop spans 16 amino acids. The V end lost 1 base, the J end lost 3 bases, and 14 bases lay between the germline ends. The CDR3 DNA reads as TGTGCCAGCAGCGTACACCCCGGGGCCGACTACAATGAGCAGTTCTTC. Residues: CASSVHPGADYNEQFF.

The chain links TRBV10-1 to TRBJ1-2, with a weak D call TRBD1 (5 bases). V lost 4 bases and J lost 4, with 16 bases in between. The germline V gene has CDR1 WNHNN and CDR2 SYGVQD (reference sequence). The CDR3 length is 15 residues. CDR3 DNA: TGCGCCAGCAGTGGGGGGACCCCACTCTTCTATGGCTACACCTTC. Translation: CASSGGTPLFYGYTF.

This clonotype was picked up a small number of times. CDR3 residues: CATSRDWGGDGGELFF. DNA for the CDR3: TGTGCCACCAGCAGAGATTGGGGGGGGGACGGCGGGGAGCTGTTTTTT. This chain uses TRBV15 with TRBJ2-2, with 7 bases lining up with TRBD2. Germline CDR1 and CDR2: LNHNV and YYDKDF (reference sequence). CDR3 length: 16 residues. With V trimmed by 0 bases and J by 7 bases, 8 bases remained unmatched.

This clonotype was counted at least ten times. The rearrangement joins TRBV4-2 to TRBJ1-5; D possibly corresponds to TRBD1 (5 bases). V shed 3 bases and J shed 1 base, with 10 bases lying between them. This CDR3 is 15 amino acids long. Germline loops: CDR1 LGHNA, CDR2 YNFKEQ. The CDR3: CASSQQGGSNQPQHF. Here the CDR3 DNA reads TGTGCCAGCAGCCAGCAGGGAGGAAGCAATCAGCCCCAGCATTTT.

The rearrangement joins TRBV20-1 to TRBJ2-2; TRBD2 matches 8 bases. Unmatched junction bases numbered 10, after V lost 6 bases and J lost 4 bases. Germline CDR1 reads DFQATT; CDR2 reads SNEGSKA (reference sequence). The CDR3 covers 15 residues. CDR3 sequence (DNA): TGCAGTGCACGTAGGAGCGGGAGTTCCACCGGGGAGCTGTTTTTT. This translates into CSARRSGSSTGELFF.

The chain links TRBV7-2 to TRBJ2-7, with a weak D call TRBD2 (5 bases). The CDR3 loop spans 14 amino acids. The V end lost 2 bases, the J end lost 6 bases, and 14 bases lay between the germline ends. Germline CDR1 is SGHTA and CDR2 is FQGNSA. In nucleotides, the CDR3 is TGTGCCAGCAGCTTAAACGGAGGCGGGCGCGAGCAGTACTTC. Its protein is CASSLNGGGREQYF.

V gene TRBV20-1 combines with J gene TRBJ1-6; possible D gene TRBD1, 5 bases. This CDR3 spans 13 amino acids. CDR1 is DFQATT, CDR2 SNEGSKA, per germline (reference sequence). V dropped 6 bases and J dropped 10 bases, with 16 bases sitting between them. The CDR3 loop reads CSAPGGVGSPLHF. The CDR3 nucleotides are TGCAGTGCCCCTGGGGGGGTAGGGTCACCCCTCCACTTT.